This T cell receptor (beta chain) stems from a study of cytotoxic CD8 clonotypes in ibrutinib-treated CLL. Overall study: After median about 5.5 years, roughly 15 stayed in remission, approximately 12 progressed; responses roughly 25 partial, 2 complete. Study-wide points: Public clonotypes showed up rarely, and on treatment they shrank or held steady.

Depths of 1 in 200,000 to 1 in 1 million T cells were the sequencing target. TCRdb keeps only in-frame clones here, not all; method: immunoSEQ multiplex PCR. The data contain around 300,000 clones, about 80% of them seen just once; the ten biggest clones take up roughly 6.3%. Details on this clone: No antigen is known for it.

The germline V gene has CDR1 SGHAT and CDR2 FQNNGV. The CDR3 length is 13 residues. Trimming pared 1 base from V and 4 bases from J, leaving 6 bases between. The sequencing used PBMCs, collected before ibrutinib treatment. The TCR was taken from a human donor with chronic lymphocytic leukemia. The chain uses TRBV11-2 and TRBJ2-3; D gene ambiguous. The CDR3 protein is CASSLVLADTQYF. The CDR3 bases are TGTGCCAGCAGCTTAGTGCTTGCAGATACGCAGTATTTT.